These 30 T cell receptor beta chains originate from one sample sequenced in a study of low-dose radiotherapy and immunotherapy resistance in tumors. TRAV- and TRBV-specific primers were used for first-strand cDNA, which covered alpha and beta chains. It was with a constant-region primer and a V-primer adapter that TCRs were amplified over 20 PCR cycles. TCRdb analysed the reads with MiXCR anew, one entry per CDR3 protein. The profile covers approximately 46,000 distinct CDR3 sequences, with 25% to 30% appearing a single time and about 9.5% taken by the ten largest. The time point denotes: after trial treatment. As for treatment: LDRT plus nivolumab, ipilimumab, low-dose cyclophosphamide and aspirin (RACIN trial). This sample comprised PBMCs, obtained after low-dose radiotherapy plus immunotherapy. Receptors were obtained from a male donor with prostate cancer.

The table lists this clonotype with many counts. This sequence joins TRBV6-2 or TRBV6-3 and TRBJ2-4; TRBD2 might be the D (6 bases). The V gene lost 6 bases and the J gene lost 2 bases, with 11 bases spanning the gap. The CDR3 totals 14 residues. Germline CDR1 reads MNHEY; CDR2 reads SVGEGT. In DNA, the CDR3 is TGTGCCAGCAGAACCCGGGAGACCAAAAACATTCAGTACTTC. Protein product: CASRTRETKNIQYF.

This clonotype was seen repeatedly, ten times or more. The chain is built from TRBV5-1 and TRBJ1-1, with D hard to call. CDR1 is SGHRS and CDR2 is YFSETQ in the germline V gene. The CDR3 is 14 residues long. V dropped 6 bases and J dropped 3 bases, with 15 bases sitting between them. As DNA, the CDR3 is TGCGCCAGCAAGTTGCAGTTCGAGTACACTGAAGCTTTCTTT. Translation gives CASKLQFEYTEAFF.

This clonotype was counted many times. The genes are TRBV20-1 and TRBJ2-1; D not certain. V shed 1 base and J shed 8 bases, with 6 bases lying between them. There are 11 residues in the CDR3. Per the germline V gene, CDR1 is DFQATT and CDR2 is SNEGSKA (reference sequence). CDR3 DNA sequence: TGCAGTGCTAGAGGTCGGGATGAGCAGTTCTTC. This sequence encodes CSARGRDEQFF.

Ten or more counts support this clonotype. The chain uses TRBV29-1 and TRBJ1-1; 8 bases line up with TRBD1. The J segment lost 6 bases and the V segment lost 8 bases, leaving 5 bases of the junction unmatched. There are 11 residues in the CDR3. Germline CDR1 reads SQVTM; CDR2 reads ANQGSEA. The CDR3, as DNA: TGCAGCCAAGGACAGGGTGCTGAAGCTTTCTTT. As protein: CSQGQGAEAFF.

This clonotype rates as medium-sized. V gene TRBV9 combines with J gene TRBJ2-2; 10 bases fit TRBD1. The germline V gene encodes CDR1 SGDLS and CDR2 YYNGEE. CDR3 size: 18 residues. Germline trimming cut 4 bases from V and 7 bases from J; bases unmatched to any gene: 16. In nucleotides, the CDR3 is TGTGCCAGCAGCCTAAAGGCGGAGGGACAGGGGCGCGGCGGGGAGCTGTTTTTT. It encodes CASSLKAEGQGRGGELFF.

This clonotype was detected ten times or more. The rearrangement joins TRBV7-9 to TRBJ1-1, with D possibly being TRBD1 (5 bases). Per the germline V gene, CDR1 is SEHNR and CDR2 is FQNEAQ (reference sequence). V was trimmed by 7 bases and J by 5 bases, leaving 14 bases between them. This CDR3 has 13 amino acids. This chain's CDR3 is CASNPGRHTEAFF. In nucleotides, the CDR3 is TGTGCCAGCAATCCAGGGCGACATACTGAAGCTTTCTTT.

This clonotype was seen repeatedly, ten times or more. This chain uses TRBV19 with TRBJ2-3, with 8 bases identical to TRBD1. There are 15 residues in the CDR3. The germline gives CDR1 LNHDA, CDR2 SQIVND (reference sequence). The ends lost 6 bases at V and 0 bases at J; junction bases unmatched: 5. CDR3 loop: CASSYGQGSTDTQYF. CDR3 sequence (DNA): TGTGCCAGTAGCTACGGACAGGGAAGCACAGATACGCAGTATTTT.

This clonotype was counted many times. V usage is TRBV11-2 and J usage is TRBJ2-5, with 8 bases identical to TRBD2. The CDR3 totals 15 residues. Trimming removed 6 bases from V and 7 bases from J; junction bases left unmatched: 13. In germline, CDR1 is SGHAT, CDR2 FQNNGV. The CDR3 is CASSATGGAQGTQYF. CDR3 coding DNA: TGTGCCAGCAGTGCGACGGGAGGGGCCCAGGGGACCCAGTACTTC.

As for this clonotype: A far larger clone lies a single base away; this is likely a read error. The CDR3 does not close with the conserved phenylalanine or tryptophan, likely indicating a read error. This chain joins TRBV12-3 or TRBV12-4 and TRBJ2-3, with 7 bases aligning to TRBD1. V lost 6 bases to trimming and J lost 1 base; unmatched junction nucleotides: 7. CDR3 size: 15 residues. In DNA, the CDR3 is TGTGCCAGCAGCCCCGGACAGGTTGGCACAGATACGCAGTATATT. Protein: CASSPGQVGTDTQYI.

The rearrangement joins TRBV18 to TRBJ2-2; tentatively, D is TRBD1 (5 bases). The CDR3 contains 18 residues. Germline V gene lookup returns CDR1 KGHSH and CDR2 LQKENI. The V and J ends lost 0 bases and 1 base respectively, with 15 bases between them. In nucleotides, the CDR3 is TGTGCCAGCTCACCACCGGGGCCTGAGGCCCTGAACACCGGGGAGCTGTTTTTT. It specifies CASSPPGPEALNTGELFF.

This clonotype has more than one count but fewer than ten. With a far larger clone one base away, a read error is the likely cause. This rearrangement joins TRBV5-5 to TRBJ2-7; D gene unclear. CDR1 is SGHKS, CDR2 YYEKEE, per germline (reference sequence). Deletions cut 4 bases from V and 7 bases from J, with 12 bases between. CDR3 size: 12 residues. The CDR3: CASSPDLNEQYF. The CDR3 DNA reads TGTGCCAGCAGCCCGGACCTAAATGAGCAGTACTTC.

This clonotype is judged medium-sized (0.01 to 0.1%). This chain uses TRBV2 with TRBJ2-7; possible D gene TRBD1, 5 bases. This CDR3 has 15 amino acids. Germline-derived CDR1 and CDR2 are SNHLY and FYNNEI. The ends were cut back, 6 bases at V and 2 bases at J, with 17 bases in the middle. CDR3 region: CASRKNPDRTYEQYF. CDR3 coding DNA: TGTGCCAGCAGGAAAAATCCAGACAGAACCTACGAGCAGTACTTC.

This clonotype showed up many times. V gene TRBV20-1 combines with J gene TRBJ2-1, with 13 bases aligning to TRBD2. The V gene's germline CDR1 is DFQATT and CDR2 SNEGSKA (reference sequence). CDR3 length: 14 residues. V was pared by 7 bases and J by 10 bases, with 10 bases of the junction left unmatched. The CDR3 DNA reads TGCAGTGGCACACTAGCGGGGGGGCCCATGGAGCAGTTCTTC. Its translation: CSGTLAGGPMEQFF.

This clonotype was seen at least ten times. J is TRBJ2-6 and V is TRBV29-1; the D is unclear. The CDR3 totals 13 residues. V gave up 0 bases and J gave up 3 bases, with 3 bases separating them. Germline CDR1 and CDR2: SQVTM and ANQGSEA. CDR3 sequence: CSVEEGGANVLTF. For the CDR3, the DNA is TGCAGCGTTGAAGAAGGTGGGGCCAACGTCCTGACTTTC.

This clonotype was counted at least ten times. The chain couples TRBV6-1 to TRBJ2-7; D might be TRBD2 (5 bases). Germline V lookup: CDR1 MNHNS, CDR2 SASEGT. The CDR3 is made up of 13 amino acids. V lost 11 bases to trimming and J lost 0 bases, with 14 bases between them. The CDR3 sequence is CALQQGGSYEQYF. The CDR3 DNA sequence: TGTGCCCTGCAACAAGGAGGCTCCTACGAGCAGTACTTC.

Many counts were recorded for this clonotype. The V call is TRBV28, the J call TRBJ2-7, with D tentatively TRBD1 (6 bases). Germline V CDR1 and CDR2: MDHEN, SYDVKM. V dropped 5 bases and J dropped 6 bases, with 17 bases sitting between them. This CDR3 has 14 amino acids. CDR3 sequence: CASSPQGQRSEQYF. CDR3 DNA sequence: TGTGCCAGCAGTCCCCAAGGACAGAGGAGCGAGCAGTACTTC.

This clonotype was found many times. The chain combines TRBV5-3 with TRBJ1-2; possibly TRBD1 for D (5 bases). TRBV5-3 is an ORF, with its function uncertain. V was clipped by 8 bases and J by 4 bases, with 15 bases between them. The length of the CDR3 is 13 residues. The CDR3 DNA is TGTGCCAGCACCCCGCTCCAGGGCTATGGCTACACCTTC. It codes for CASTPLQGYGYTF.

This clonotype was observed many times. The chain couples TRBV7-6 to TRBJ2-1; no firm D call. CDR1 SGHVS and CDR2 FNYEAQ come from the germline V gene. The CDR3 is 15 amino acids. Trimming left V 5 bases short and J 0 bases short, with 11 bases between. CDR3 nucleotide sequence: TGTGCCAGCAGCCAGGAACGAGCCTCCTACAATGAGCAGTTCTTC. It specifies CASSQERASYNEQFF.

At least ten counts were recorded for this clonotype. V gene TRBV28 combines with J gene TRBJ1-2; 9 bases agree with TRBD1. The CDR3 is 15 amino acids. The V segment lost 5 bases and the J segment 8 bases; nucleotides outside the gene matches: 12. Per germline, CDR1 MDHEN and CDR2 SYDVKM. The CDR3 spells CASSLLPGQGSGYTF. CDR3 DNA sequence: TGTGCCAGCAGTCTCCTCCCGGGACAGGGTTCGGGCTACACCTTC.

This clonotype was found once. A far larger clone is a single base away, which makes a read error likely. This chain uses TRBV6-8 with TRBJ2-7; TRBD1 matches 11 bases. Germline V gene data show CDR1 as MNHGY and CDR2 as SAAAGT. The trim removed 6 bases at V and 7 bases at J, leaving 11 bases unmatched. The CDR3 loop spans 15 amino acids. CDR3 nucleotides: TGTGCCAGCAGAAGGACAGGGGGCGCGGATAATGAGCAGTACTTC. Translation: CASRRTGGADNEQYF.

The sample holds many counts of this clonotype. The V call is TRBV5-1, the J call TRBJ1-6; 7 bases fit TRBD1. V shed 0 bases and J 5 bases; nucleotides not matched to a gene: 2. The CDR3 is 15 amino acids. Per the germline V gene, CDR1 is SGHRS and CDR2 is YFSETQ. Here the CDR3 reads CASSLGTGDNSPLHF. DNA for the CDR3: TGCGCCAGCAGCTTGGGGACAGGAGATAATTCACCCCTCCACTTT.

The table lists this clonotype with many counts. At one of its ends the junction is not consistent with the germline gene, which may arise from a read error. CDR3 bases: TGCGCCAGCAGTTTGGCCCTAGCTTCAACTCCTAAGCAGTACTTC. Amino acids: CASSLALASTPKQYF. The chain couples TRBV5-1 to TRBJ2-7; the D gene is possibly TRBD2 (5 bases). CDR1 and CDR2 from the germline V gene are SGHRS and YFSETQ. CDR3 length: 15 residues.

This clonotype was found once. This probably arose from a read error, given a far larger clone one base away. CDR3 loop: CASSRSSRLYNEQYF. For the CDR3, the DNA is TGTGCCAGCAGCCGAAGCAGCCGCCTTTACAATGAGCAGTACTTC. The chain recombines TRBV5-8 with TRBJ2-7; D uncertain. Deletions cut 4 bases from V and 7 bases from J, with 21 bases between. Germline CDR1 is SGHTS and CDR2 is YDEGEE. The CDR3 spans 15 residues.

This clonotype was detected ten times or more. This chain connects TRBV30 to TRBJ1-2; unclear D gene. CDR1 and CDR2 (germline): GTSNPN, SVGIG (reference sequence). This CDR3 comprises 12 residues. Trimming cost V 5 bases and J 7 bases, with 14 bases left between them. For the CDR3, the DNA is TGTGCCTGGGGGTTGGTGAATGGTGGCTACACCTTC. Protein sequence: CAWGLVNGGYTF.

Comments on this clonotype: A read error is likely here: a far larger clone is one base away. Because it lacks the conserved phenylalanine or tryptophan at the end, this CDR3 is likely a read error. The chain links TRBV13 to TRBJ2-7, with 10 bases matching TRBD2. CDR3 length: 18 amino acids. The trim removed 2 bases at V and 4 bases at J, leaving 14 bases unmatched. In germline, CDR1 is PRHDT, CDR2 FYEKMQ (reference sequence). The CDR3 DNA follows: TGTGCCAGCAGCTTACGGCTAGCGGGAGCGCAAGGAAGGTACGAGCAGTACTTG. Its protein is CASSLRLAGAQGRYEQYL.

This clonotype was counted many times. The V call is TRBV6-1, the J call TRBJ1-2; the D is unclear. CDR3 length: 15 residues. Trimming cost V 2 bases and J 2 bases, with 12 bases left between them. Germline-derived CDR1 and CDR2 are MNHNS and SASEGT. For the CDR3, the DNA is TGTGCCAGCAGTGAATTAGGCAGTAGCAACTATGGCTACACCTTC. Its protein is CASSELGSSNYGYTF.

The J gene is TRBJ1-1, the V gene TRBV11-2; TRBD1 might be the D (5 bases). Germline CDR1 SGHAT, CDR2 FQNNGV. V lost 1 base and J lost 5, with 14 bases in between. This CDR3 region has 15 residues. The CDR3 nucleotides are TGTGCCAGCAGCTTAGTGCCAGGGAGTGATACTGAAGCTTTCTTT. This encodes CASSLVPGSDTEAFF.

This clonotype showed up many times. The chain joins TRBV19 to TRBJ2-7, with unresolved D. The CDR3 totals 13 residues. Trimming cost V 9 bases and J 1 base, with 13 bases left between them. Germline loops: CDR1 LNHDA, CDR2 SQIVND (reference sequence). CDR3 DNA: TGTGCCAGCAGGCCTCCTACTTCCTACGAGCAGTACTTC. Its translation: CASRPPTSYEQYF.

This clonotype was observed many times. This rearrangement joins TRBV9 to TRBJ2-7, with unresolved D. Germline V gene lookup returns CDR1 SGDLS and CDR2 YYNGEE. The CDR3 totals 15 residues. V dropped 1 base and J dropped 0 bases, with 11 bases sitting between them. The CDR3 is CASSVIGDNSYEQYF. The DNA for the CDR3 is TGTGCCAGCAGCGTAATTGGAGACAACTCCTACGAGCAGTACTTC.

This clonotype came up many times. CDR3 coding DNA: TGTGCCAGCAGGACCCTCAGACAGTTCTCCTACGAGCAGTACTTC. Translation: CASRTLRQFSYEQYF. The rearrangement links TRBV27 to TRBJ2-7, with D perhaps TRBD1 (5 bases). Germline V gives CDR1 MNHEY, CDR2 SMNVEV (reference sequence). V gave up 6 bases and J gave up 0 bases, with 15 bases separating them. CDR3 length equals 15 residues.